This T cell receptor beta chain appears in the sequencing data of a study of T-cell reconstitution after alpha-beta-depleted transplantation in children. This clonotype turned up a few times. The antigen is not known. Unique molecular identifiers featured in how the TCRbeta library was prepared. From the PCR reads, TCRdb called clonotypes with MiXCR, one entry per CDR3 protein. The table lists 600,000 or so distinct CDR3 sequences, 23% of them singletons. Study observations and caveats: By one year post-transplant, T-cell counts and diversity largely arose from T cells that were newly produced. Surviving recipient cells, namely T cells and thymic progenitors, were the source of high day-60 TCRbeta diversity in some patients. It was reported that alpha-beta T cells came from several hundred expanded graft clones (about two months after transplant).

Trimming removed 4 bases at V and 8 bases at J, with 20 bases between. CDR3 size: 14 residues. Germline-derived CDR1 and CDR2 are SQVTM and ANQGSEA. The sample here was PBMCs, mostly from graft donor cells, taken 360 days after TCRalphabeta/CD19-depleted stem cell transplant. The TCR originated in a boy younger than two who had a stem cell transplant for acute myeloid leukemia, so the T cells may come from the graft donor. This chain links TRBV29-1 with TRBJ1-2; possible D gene TRBD1, 5 bases. CDR3 nucleotide sequence: TGCAGCGTTGTTCCCCTTAATTGGGGCGGCGGCTACACCTTC. It translates to CSVVPLNWGGGYTF.